The clone carrying this TCR beta chain was observed at least ten times. Its antigen is still unknown. Since a much larger clone is just one base distant, this may be a read error. Here the CDR3 omits its conserved ending phenylalanine or tryptophan, so a read error is the likely source. The entry originates in a study of T cells in Graves' hyperthyroidism and ophthalmopathy. Study context: Specimen type is peripheral blood, collected at initial diagnosis prior to any treatment.

Exclusion followed for patients with uncontrolled infection, other autoimmune disease, pregnancy or lactation. The CDR3 consists of 13 residues. Germline V gives CDR1 SGHTA, CDR2 FQGNSA. The V end was cut by 4 bases, the J end by 2 bases, with 9 bases between. RNA transcripts served as the template for amplifying TCR beta CDR3 regions. TCR CDR3 regions were first amplified by RT-PCR with HTBI primers. TCRdb fed the multiplex PCR reads into MiXCR, producing one record per CDR3 protein. Of about 410,000 distinct CDR3 sequences listed, roughly 14% are singletons. Findings and limits, study-wide: Within blood appeared most thyroid clonotypes that had expanded above 0.001.

This TCR was recovered from a man younger than 35 with Graves' ophthalmopathy. The chain couples TRBV7-2 to TRBJ2-7; D is unclear. The sequenced sample was blood. The DNA of the CDR3 is TGTGCCAGCAGCTCCTCAGGTACCTACGAGCAGTACCTC. Protein sequence: CASSSSGTYEQYL.